The 5 T cell receptor beta chains presented below share a single source sample, sequenced in a study of radiation and T cells in renal cell carcinoma. Time point noted: baseline pretreatment blood. The treatment was: 15 Gy SBRT to primary tumor, nephrectomy 4 weeks later. Sequenced by immunoSEQ multiplex PCR; TCRdb stores in-frame clones only, minus some. In the table there are 90,000 to 100,000 clones, about 86% of which are singletons. Material: blood, obtained from a patient whose treatment included radiotherapy and nephrectomy. The receptors shown here come from a man aged 50-59 years with renal cell carcinoma.

The CDR3 reads CAWGVGWDQPQHF. CDR3 nucleotides: TGTGCCTGGGGGGTCGGGTGGGATCAGCCCCAGCATTTT. This chain joins TRBV30 and TRBJ1-5; D unresolved. The V end lost 5 bases, the J end lost 5 bases, and 13 bases lay between the germline ends. This CDR3 has 13 amino acids. CDR1 is GTSNPN and CDR2 is SVGIG in the germline V gene (reference sequence).

The gene calls are TRBV2 and TRBJ1-2; 11 nucleotides line up with TRBD1. Trimming removed 6 bases from V and 6 bases from J; junction bases left unmatched: 3. The germline CDR1 and CDR2 sequences are SNHLY and FYNNEI. The CDR3 has 13 residues. The CDR3 is CASSGTGGDGYTF. For the CDR3, the DNA is TGTGCCAGCAGCGGGACAGGGGGAGATGGCTACACCTTC.

The V call is TRBV19, the J call TRBJ2-7; no clear D gene. Germline-derived CDR1 and CDR2 are LNHDA and SQIVND (reference sequence). The CDR3 totals 14 residues. Trimming removed 5 bases at V and 2 bases at J, with 13 bases between. The CDR3 coding sequence is TGTGCCAGTAGTCCCCGGACCACCGCCTACGAGCAGTACTTC. Residues: CASSPRTTAYEQYF.

V and J are TRBV27 and TRBJ2-6; 8 nucleotides line up with TRBD1. This CDR3 is 16 amino acids long. Germline V lookup: CDR1 MNHEY, CDR2 SMNVEV (reference sequence). V was pared by 6 bases and J by 0 bases, with 4 bases of the junction left unmatched. The CDR3: CASRDRADSGANVLTF. CDR3 coding DNA: TGTGCCAGCAGGGACAGGGCTGACTCTGGGGCCAACGTCCTGACTTTC.

This chain joins TRBV4-1 and TRBJ2-5; 7 positions agree with TRBD1. The CDR3 spans 13 residues. V was pared by 5 bases and J by 4 bases, with 4 bases of the junction left unmatched. The germline gives CDR1 MGHRA, CDR2 YSYEKL. The CDR3 nucleotides are TGCGCCAGCAGCAGCAGGGGGATAGAGACCCAGTACTTC. Protein sequence: CASSSRGIETQYF.